This T cell receptor beta chain was sequenced for a study of T-cell memory formation after mild COVID-19. Concerning this clonotype: Its antigen is not known.

From germline, CDR1 is GTSNPN and CDR2 SVGIG (reference sequence). There are 14 residues in the CDR3. Deletions cut 3 bases from V and 3 bases from J, with 14 bases between. Study-level findings and limits: Whether second-wave clones peaking at day 37 were SARS-CoV-2 specific went unconfirmed. Clones shrinking between day 15 and 85 showed a balanced CD4/CD8 split, and those that grew later tilted toward CD4+.

TCRdb used MiXCR to reprocess the 5' RACE reads, holding one entry per CDR3 protein. This table holds 280,000 or so distinct CDR3 sequences, roughly 8.2% found once. The specimen sequenced was PBMCs or a T cell subset sorted from them (not recorded which). This clonotype was obtained from a man aged 18 to 30 who had mild COVID-19 (a few samples of this study predate the infection). Cell type and time point are not known. This chain connects TRBV30 to TRBJ1-2; D gene uncertain. The CDR3, as DNA: TGTGCCTGGAGCCCCCTAGAGGTGGACTATGGCTACACCTTC. It translates to CAWSPLEVDYGYTF.